The 29 T cell receptor beta chains below all came from one sample that was sequenced in a study of response to subunit inactivated influenza vaccine. In TCRdb, the RT-PCR reads were re-called with MiXCR into one record per CDR3 protein. Altogether roughly 700,000 distinct CDR3 sequences are present, around 16% being singletons, with the ten largest covering 11%. Source: PBMCs from blood, taken less than 13 days after vaccination. The receptors here all came from a man aged 50 or older who received an inactivated influenza vaccine.

This clonotype was picked up many times. The chain links TRBV6-2 or TRBV6-3 to TRBJ2-3; no clear D. Germline CDR1 is MNHEY and CDR2 is SVGEGT. The CDR3 consists of 15 residues. Trimming took 2 bases from V and 1 from J, leaving 10 bases between them. The CDR3 region is CASSYGYGGTDTQYF. CDR3 sequence (DNA): TGTGCCAGCAGTTACGGGTATGGTGGCACAGATACGCAGTATTTT.

This clonotype was counted between two and nine times. V is TRBV3-1 and J is TRBJ2-7, with 8 bases that match TRBD2. Trimming took 4 bases from V and 4 from J; bases not matched to a gene: 9. Per the germline V gene, CDR1 is LGHDT and CDR2 is YNNKEL (reference sequence). This CDR3 has 15 residues. The chain's CDR3 is CASSLSTGGGYEQYF. CDR3 nucleotides: TGTGCCAGCAGCCTCTCGACCGGGGGGGGGTACGAGCAGTACTTC.

This clonotype was counted ten times or more. CDR3 residues: CASSLALNYGYTF. The CDR3 DNA follows: TGTGCCAGCAGTTTAGCCCTTAACTATGGCTACACCTTC. The chain employs TRBV27 and TRBJ1-2; D remains unclear. V was pared by 2 bases and J by 1 base, with 5 bases between. CDR3 length: 13 amino acids. Germline V gene data show CDR1 as MNHEY and CDR2 as SMNVEV (reference sequence).

This clonotype was seen at least ten times. The chain joins TRBV20-1 to TRBJ1-4; TRBD1 matches 8 bases. The CDR3 is 14 residues long. The V and J ends lost 3 bases and 8 bases, in that order; junction bases with no gene match: 8. CDR1 is DFQATT and CDR2 is SNEGSKA in the germline V gene (reference sequence). CDR3 bases: TGCAGTGCTAGGCCGACAGGGGATGGGGAAAAACTGTTTTTT. Protein product: CSARPTGDGEKLFF.

The chain joins TRBV7-9 to TRBJ2-1; no clear D gene. This CDR3 contains 14 residues. Germline lookup yields CDR1 SEHNR and CDR2 FQNEAQ (reference sequence). Trimming shortened V by 5 bases and J by 0 bases, and 8 bases separated the two germline ends. CDR3: CASSLSNSYNEQFF. As DNA, the CDR3 is TGTGCCAGCAGCCTATCAAACTCCTACAATGAGCAGTTCTTC.

Many counts were recorded for this clonotype. The V and J genes are TRBV3-1 and TRBJ2-4; 8 nucleotides line up with TRBD1. Germline V gene sequence: CDR1 LGHDT, CDR2 YNNKEL (reference sequence). With V trimmed by 3 bases and J by 2 bases, 6 bases remained unmatched. This CDR3 has 16 residues. The CDR3 loop reads CASSHYRDRPKNIQYF. The CDR3 nucleotides read TGTGCCAGCAGCCATTACCGGGACAGGCCCAAAAACATTCAGTACTTC.

This clonotype has just a few counts. This chain links TRBV12-3 or TRBV12-4 with TRBJ1-1; TRBD1 aligns across 7 bases. This CDR3 has 14 residues. J gave up 0 bases and V 6 bases, and 4 bases lay outside the gene matches. CDR3 in amino acids: CASRLQGMNTEAFF. Written as DNA, the CDR3 is TGTGCCAGCAGGCTACAGGGGATGAACACTGAAGCTTTCTTT.

V and J are TRBV10-3 and TRBJ2-2; D is possibly TRBD1 (6 bases). The germline V gene has CDR1 ENHRY and CDR2 SYGVKD. The CDR3 is 13 amino acids. Between the trimmed V and J ends, which lost 10 bases and 6 bases, there was a span of 15 bases. In DNA form, the CDR3 reads TGTGCCACCGGGACACGGGCAGCCGGGGAGCTGTTTTTT. Residues: CATGTRAAGELFF.

The gene calls are TRBV19 and TRBJ2-3; 8 bases are shared with TRBD1. The CDR3 is made up of 13 amino acids. The V gene's germline CDR1 is LNHDA and CDR2 SQIVND (reference sequence). The V gene end was trimmed by 9 bases and the J gene end by 1 base; junction bases not matched to a gene: 3. CDR3 sequence (DNA): TGTGCCAGCCGGGACAGGCGCACAGATACGCAGTATTTT. It encodes CASRDRRTDTQYF.

On this clonotype: A much larger clone is a single base away; this may be a read error. The chain's CDR3 is CASRAGAQETQYF. The CDR3 nucleotides read TGTGCCAGCAGGGCGGGGGCCCAAGAGACCCAGTACTTC. J is TRBJ2-5 and V is TRBV21-1; the D segment call TRBD1 is taken from the table without a DNA check. TRBV21-1 is a recognized pseudogene. This CDR3 is 13 amino acids long.

The chain uses TRBV2 and TRBJ2-5; 9 bases match TRBD1. V trimming: 7 bases; J trimming: 5 bases; junction bases outside the gene matches: 23. This CDR3 spans 19 amino acids. Germline loops: CDR1 SNHLY, CDR2 FYNNEI. CDR3: CASIETGGVLKRNMETQYF. The CDR3 bases are TGTGCCAGCATCGAAACAGGGGGCGTTCTTAAAAGGAATATGGAGACCCAGTACTTC.

The genes are TRBV10-3 and TRBJ2-5, with D possibly being TRBD1 (5 bases). The germline CDR1 and CDR2 sequences are ENHRY and SYGVKD. Trimming pared 0 bases from V and 4 bases from J, leaving 6 bases between. There are 13 residues in the CDR3. DNA of the CDR3: TGTGCCATCAGTGAGTCAGGGGCAGAGACCCAGTACTTC. Translation gives CAISESGAETQYF.

The chain uses TRBV20-1 and TRBJ1-2; D is perhaps TRBD1 (6 bases). Germline V gives CDR1 DFQATT, CDR2 SNEGSKA (reference sequence). CDR3 size: 13 residues. With 4 bases removed from V and 8 bases from J, the gap between germline ends came to 17 bases. The CDR3 DNA is TGCAGTGCTACCCCAACAGGGTCTAGAGGCTACACCTTC. Protein sequence: CSATPTGSRGYTF.

The gene calls are TRBV29-1 and TRBJ2-3, with 11 positions matching TRBD1. Germline CDR1 reads SQVTM; CDR2 reads ANQGSEA. The CDR3 contains 13 residues. V shed 6 bases, J shed 5 bases, and the junction held 4 bases outside the gene matches. The CDR3 DNA follows: TGCAGCGTCCCGGACAGGGGGCAAGATACGCAGTATTTT. Its translation: CSVPDRGQDTQYF.

This clonotype turned up a few times. This chain uses TRBV29-1 with TRBJ2-2, with 7 bases identical to TRBD2. CDR1 is SQVTM and CDR2 is ANQGSEA in the germline V gene. V shed 4 bases, J shed 1 base, and the junction held 3 bases outside the gene matches. The CDR3 contains 14 residues. The CDR3 loop is CSVGREGNTGELFF. The DNA of the CDR3 is TGCAGCGTTGGCAGGGAGGGGAACACCGGGGAGCTGTTTTTT.

This clonotype occurred once. The chain uses TRBV5-1 and TRBJ2-3, with D possibly matching TRBD1 (5 bases). CDR3 length: 14 residues. Germline V CDR1 and CDR2: SGHRS, YFSETQ. Between the trimmed V and J ends, which lost 4 bases and 1 base, there was a span of 10 bases. CDR3 residues: CASSKDTGTDTQYF. DNA for the CDR3: TGCGCCAGCAGCAAGGACACAGGCACAGATACGCAGTATTTT.

This clonotype has more than one count but fewer than ten. V usage is TRBV12-3 or TRBV12-4 and J usage is TRBJ1-5; 7 nucleotides agree with TRBD1. The length of the CDR3 is 16 residues. Unmatched junction bases numbered 7, after V lost 5 bases and J lost 0 bases. CDR3 nucleotide sequence: TGTGCCAGCAGTCTGACAGGGATTGGTAGCAATCAGCCCCAGCATTTT. Protein sequence: CASSLTGIGSNQPQHF.

The CDR3 region is CASSSAGTGGNEQFF. CDR3 sequence (DNA): TGTGCCAGCAGTTCGGCCGGGACAGGGGGAAATGAGCAGTTCTTC. This chain uses TRBV28 with TRBJ2-1; 11 bases are shared with TRBD1. The CDR3 loop spans 15 amino acids. The V gene end was trimmed by 4 bases and the J gene end by 7 bases; junction bases not matched to a gene: 6. Germline V gives CDR1 MDHEN, CDR2 SYDVKM.

This clonotype was seen a handful of times. V gene TRBV28 combines with J gene TRBJ2-4; 8 bases are shared with TRBD1. The CDR3 spans 14 residues. Germline CDR1 MDHEN, CDR2 SYDVKM. V shed 3 bases, J shed 3 bases, and the junction held 1 base outside the gene matches. Written as DNA, the CDR3 is TGTGCCAGCAGTTTCACAGGGGGCAAAAACATTCAGTACTTC. Encoded protein: CASSFTGGKNIQYF. The full variable domain, with the rest looked up from reference TRBV28 and TRBJ2-4, is DVKVTQSSRYLVKRTGEKVFLECVQDMDHENMFWYRQDPGLGLRLIYFSYDVKMKEKGDIPEGYSVSREKKERFSLILESASTNQTSMYLCASSFTGGKNIQYFGAGTRLSVL.

This clonotype was recorded at least ten times. CDR3 region: CASQTGRGETQYF. CDR3 coding DNA: TGTGCCAGCCAAACGGGGCGGGGGGAGACCCAGTACTTC. This chain uses TRBV12-3 or TRBV12-4 with TRBJ2-5; TRBD2 aligns across 7 bases. The CDR3 is 13 residues long. The V gene end was trimmed by 8 bases and the J gene end by 5 bases; junction bases not matched to a gene: 8.

The V call is TRBV14, the J call TRBJ1-2, with D possibly matching TRBD1 (6 bases). Trimming pared 4 bases from V and 6 bases from J, leaving 15 bases between. The germline gives CDR1 SGHDN, CDR2 FVKESK. There are 14 residues in the CDR3. CDR3 coding DNA: TGTGCCAGCAGCCCTGCTGGGACACTTCATGGCTACACCTTC. Translation: CASSPAGTLHGYTF.

This clonotype was counted a few times. The rearrangement links TRBV5-1 to TRBJ2-1; 10 bases are a match to TRBD1. CDR3 size: 15 residues. Trimming removed 4 bases from V and 8 bases from J; junction bases left unmatched: 9. Germline CDR1 is SGHRS and CDR2 is YFSETQ. The CDR3 is CASSLPGQGLDEQFF. Written as DNA, the CDR3 is TGCGCCAGCAGCCTTCCGGGACAGGGGCTCGATGAGCAGTTCTTC. Variable domain in full (rest from reference TRBV5-1 and TRBJ2-1): KAGVTQTPRYLIKTRGQQVTLSCSPISGHRSVSWYQQTPGQGLQFLFEYFSETQRNKGNFPGRFSGRQFSNSRSEMNVSTLELGDSALYLCASSLPGQGLDEQFFGPGTRLTVL.

CDR3 bases: TGTGCCAGCAGCTTATCCTGGGGTAGCGACAATGAGCAGTTCTTC. It yields the protein CASSLSWGSDNEQFF. The J gene is TRBJ2-1, the V gene TRBV11-3; D might be TRBD2 (5 bases). Trimming shortened V by 2 bases and J by 5 bases, and 13 bases separated the two germline ends. This CDR3 is built from 15 residues. Germline V CDR1 and CDR2: SGHNT, YENEEA.

This clonotype was counted between two and nine times. The CDR3 sequence: CASSRNSLDNSPLHF. In DNA, the CDR3 is TGTGCCAGCAGTCGGAACAGTCTAGATAATTCACCCCTCCACTTT. The chain is built from TRBV11-2 and TRBJ1-6; no clear D. Germline V gene sequence: CDR1 SGHAT, CDR2 FQNNGV. The CDR3 is 15 residues long. V was shortened by 6 bases and J by 5 bases, with 14 bases between the two germline ends.

This clonotype has a handful of counts. The gene calls are TRBV5-5 and TRBJ2-3, with 7 bases fitting TRBD1. The CDR3 length is 17 residues. V lost 1 base to trimming and J lost 6 bases; unmatched junction nucleotides: 14. The germline V gene encodes CDR1 SGHKS and CDR2 YYEKEE (reference sequence). CDR3 region: CASSLKETGILTDTQYF. CDR3 bases: TGTGCCAGCAGCTTGAAGGAGACAGGGATTTTAACTGATACGCAGTATTTT. Together with reference TRBV5-5 and TRBJ2-3, the CDR3 gives the full variable domain: DAGVTQSPTHLIKTRGQQVTLRCSPISGHKSVSWYQQVLGQGPQFIFQYYEKEERGRGNFPDRFSARQFPNYSSELNVNALLLGDSALYLCASSLKETGILTDTQYFGPGTRLTVL.

J is TRBJ1-3 and V is TRBV5-6; no clear D. This CDR3 region has 14 residues. Germline CDR1 and CDR2: SGHDT and YYEEEE. Trimming removed 4 bases from V and 7 bases from J, with 15 bases in between. CDR3 bases: TGTGCCAGCAGCGATCAAAGGGCGTTGAACACCATATATTTT. It is translated as CASSDQRALNTIYF.

The chain recombines TRBV7-3 with TRBJ2-1; D is undetermined. The germline CDR1 and CDR2 sequences are SGHTA and FQGTGA. The CDR3 spans 13 residues. V gave up 1 base and J gave up 2 bases, with 3 bases separating them. The CDR3 protein is CASSLIAYNEQFF. CDR3 nucleotide sequence: TGTGCCAGCAGCTTAATTGCCTACAATGAGCAGTTCTTC.

V and J are TRBV6-5 and TRBJ2-1, with D possibly matching TRBD1 (5 bases). Looked up from germline, CDR1 is MNHEY and CDR2 is SVGAGI. The CDR3 is made up of 16 amino acids. Trimming removed 0 bases from V and 8 bases from J, with 17 bases in between. CDR3 DNA sequence: TGTGCCAGCAGTTACTCGCTGAGGTTAGGGGTCGATGAGCAGTTCTTC. Its protein product is CASSYSLRLGVDEQFF.

The V and J genes are TRBV20-1 and TRBJ2-1, with 14 bases that match TRBD2. Germline V gene sequence: CDR1 DFQATT, CDR2 SNEGSKA (reference sequence). This CDR3 region has 14 residues. V lost 6 bases, J lost 7 bases, and 5 bases stayed unmatched. The CDR3 nucleotides read TGCAGTGCGGTGACTAGCGGGAGGGTGAATGAGCAGTTCTTC. This gives the protein CSAVTSGRVNEQFF.